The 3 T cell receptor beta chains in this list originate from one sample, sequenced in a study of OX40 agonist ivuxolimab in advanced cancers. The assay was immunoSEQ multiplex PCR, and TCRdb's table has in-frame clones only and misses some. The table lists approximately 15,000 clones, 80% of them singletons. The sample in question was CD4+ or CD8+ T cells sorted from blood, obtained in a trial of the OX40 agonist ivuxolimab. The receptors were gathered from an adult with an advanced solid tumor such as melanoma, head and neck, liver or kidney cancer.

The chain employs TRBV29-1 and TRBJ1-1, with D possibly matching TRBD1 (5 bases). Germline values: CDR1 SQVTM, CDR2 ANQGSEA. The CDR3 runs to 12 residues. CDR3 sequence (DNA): TGCCGGACAAAGTCGGGGAGCACTGAAGCTTTCTTT. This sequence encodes CRTKSGSTEAFF. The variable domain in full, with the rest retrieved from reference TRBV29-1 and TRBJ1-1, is SAVISQKPSRDICQRGTSLTIQCQVDSQVTMMFWYRQQPGQSLTLIATANQGSEATYESGFVIDKFPISRPNLTFSTLTVSNMSPEDSSIYLCRTKSGSTEAFFGQGTRLTVV.

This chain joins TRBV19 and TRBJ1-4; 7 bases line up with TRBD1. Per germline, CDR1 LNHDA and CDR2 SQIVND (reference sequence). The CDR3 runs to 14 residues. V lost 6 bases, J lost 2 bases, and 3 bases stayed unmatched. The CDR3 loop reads CASRAGGTNEKLFF. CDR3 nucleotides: TGTGCCAGTAGAGCAGGGGGGACTAATGAAAAACTGTTTTTT.

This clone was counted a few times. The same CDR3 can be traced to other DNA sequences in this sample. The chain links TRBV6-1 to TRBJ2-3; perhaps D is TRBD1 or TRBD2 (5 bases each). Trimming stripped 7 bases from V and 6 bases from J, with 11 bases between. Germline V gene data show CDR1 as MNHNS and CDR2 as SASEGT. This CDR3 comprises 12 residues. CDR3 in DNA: TGTGCCAGCACTCCAGGGACGGATACGCAGTATTTT. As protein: CASTPGTDTQYF.